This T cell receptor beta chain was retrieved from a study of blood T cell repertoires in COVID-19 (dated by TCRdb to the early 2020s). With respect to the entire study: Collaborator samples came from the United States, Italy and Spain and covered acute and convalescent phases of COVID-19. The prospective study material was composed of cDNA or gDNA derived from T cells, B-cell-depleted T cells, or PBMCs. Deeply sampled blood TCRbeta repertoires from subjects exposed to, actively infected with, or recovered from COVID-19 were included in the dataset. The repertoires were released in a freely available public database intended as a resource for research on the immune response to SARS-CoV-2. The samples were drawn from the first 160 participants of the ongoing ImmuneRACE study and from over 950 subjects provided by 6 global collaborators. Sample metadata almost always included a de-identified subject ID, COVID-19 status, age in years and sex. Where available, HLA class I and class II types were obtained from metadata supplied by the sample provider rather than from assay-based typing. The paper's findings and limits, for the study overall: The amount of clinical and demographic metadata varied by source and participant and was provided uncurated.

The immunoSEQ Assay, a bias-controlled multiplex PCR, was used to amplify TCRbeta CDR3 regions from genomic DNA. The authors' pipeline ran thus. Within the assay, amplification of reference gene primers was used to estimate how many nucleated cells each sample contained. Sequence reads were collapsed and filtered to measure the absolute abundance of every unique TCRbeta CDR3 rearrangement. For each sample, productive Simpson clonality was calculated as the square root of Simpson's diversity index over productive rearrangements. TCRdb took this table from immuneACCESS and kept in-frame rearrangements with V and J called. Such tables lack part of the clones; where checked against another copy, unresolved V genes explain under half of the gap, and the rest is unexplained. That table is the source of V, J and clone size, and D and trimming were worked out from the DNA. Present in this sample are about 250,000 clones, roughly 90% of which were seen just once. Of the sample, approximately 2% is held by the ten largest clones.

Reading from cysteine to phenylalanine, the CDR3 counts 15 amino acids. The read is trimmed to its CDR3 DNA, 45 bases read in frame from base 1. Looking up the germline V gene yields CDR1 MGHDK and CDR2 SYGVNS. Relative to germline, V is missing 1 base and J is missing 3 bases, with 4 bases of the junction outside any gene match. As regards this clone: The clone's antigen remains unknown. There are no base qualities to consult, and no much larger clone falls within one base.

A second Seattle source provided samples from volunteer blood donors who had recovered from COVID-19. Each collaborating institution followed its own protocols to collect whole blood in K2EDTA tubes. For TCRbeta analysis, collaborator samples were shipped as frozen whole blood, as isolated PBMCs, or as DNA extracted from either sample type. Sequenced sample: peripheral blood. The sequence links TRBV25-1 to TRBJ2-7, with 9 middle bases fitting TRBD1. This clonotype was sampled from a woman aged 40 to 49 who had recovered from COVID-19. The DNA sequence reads TGTGCCAGCAGTGAATTCACAGGGGGCGTCTACGAGCAGTACTTC. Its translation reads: CASSEFTGGVYEQYF.